The sequence of this T cell receptor beta chain was determined in a study of CD8 T cells in Susac syndrome. The CDR3 totals 15 residues. V shed 0 bases and J shed 7 bases, with 14 bases lying between them. Per the germline V gene, CDR1 is SGHRS and CDR2 is YFSETQ. The multiple sclerosis controls consisted of treatment-naive patients with relapsing-remitting disease, either stable or active. Negative isolation was used for CD8+ and CD4+ T cells, and FACS enrichment was applied to TEMRA cells. Random hexamers were used to reverse transcribe the RNA input (roughly 0.5 to 1 ug). Amplification of TCR beta CDR3 was carried out by immunoSEQ multiplex PCR, which covered 54 Vbeta and 13 Jbeta segments. From the immunoSEQ multiplex PCR reads, TCRdb called clonotypes with MiXCR, one entry per CDR3 protein. This table has about 180,000 distinct CDR3 sequences, 90% to 97% appearing once.

This chain uses TRBV5-1 with TRBJ2-1, with D uncertain. Material: CD4+ T cells from PBMCs. The TCR was taken from a human donor with multiple sclerosis. This CDR3 reads CASSLAGSPQNEQFF. Here the CDR3 DNA reads TGCGCCAGCAGCTTGGCCGGGTCTCCCCAAAATGAGCAGTTCTTC.